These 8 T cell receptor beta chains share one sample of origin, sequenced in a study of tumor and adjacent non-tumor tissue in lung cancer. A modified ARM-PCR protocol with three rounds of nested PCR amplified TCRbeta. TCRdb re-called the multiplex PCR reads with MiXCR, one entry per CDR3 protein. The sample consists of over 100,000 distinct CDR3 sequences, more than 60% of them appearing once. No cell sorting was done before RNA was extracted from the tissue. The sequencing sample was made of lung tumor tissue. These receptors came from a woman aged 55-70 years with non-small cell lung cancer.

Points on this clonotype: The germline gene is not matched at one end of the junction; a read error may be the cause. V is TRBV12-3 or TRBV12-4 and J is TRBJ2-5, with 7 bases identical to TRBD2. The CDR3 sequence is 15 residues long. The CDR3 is CASSLDCGSGETQYF. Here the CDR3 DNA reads TGTGCAAGCAGTCTCGACTGCGGGAGTGGGGAGACCCAGTACTTC.

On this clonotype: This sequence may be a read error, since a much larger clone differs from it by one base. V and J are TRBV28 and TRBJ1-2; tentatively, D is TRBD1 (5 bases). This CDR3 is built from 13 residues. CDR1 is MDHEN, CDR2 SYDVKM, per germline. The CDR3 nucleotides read TGTGCCAGCAGTTATGGACATAGCTATAGCTACACCTTC. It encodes CASSYGHSYSYTF.

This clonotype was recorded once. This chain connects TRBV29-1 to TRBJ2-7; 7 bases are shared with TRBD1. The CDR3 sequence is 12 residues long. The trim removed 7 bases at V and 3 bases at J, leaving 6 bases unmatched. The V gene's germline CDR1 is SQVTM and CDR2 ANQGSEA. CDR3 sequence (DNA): TGCAGCGCTGAGAGACAGGGCTACGAGCAGTACTTC. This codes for CSAERQGYEQYF.

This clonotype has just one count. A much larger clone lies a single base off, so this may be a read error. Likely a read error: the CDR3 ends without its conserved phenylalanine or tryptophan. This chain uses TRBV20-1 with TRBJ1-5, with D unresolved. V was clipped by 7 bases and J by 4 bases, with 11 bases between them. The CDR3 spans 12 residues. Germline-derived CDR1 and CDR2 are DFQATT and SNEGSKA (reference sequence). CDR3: CSVSYGNQPQHS. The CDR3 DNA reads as TGCAGTGTTAGTTACGGGAATCAGCCCCAGCATTCT.

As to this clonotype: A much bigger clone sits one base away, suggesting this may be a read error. As DNA, the CDR3 is TGTGTCAGCAGTGATACGGACGTCACTGAAGCTTTCTTT. This sequence encodes CVSSDTDVTEAFF. The chain joins TRBV6-1 to TRBJ1-1; D ambiguous. Germline assignment: CDR1 MNHNS and CDR2 SASEGT. This CDR3 is built from 13 residues.

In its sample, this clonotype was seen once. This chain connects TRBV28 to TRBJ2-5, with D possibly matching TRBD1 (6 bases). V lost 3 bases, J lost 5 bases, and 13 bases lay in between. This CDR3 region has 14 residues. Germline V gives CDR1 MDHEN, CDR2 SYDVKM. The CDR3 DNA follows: TGTGCCAGCAGTTTTAACAGGGCATACGAGACCCAGTACTTC. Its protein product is CASSFNRAYETQYF.

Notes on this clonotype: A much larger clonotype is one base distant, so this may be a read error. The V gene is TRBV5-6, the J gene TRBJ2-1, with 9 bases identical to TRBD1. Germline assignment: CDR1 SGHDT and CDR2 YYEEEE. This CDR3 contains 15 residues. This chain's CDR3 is CASSLTGGAYNEQSF. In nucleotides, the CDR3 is TGTGCCAGCAGCTTGACAGGGGGCGCGTACAATGAGCAGTCCTTC.

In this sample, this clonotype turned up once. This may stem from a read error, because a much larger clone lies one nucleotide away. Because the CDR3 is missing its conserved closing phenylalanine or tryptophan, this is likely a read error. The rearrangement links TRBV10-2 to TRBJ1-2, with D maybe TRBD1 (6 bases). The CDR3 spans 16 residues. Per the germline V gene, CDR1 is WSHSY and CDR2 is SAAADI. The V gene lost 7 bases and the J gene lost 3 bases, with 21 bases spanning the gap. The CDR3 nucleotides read TGCGCCAGCAAGAAGGGGGGACCTTCACTCGACTATGGCTACACCATC. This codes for CASKKGGPSLDYGYTI.